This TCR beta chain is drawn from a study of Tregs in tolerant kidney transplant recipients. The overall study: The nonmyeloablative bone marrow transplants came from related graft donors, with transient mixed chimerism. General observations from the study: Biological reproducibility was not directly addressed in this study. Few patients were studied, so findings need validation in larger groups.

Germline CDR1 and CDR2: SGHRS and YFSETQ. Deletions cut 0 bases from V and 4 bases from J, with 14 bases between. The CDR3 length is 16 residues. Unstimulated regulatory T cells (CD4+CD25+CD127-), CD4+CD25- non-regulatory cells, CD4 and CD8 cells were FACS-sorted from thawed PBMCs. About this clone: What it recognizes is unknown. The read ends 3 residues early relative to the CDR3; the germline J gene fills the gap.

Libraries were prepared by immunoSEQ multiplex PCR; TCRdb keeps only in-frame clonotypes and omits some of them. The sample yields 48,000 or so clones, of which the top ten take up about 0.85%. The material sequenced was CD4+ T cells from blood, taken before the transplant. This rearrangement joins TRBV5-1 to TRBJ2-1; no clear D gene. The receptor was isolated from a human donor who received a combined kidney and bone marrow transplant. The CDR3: CASSLALRDLYNEQFF. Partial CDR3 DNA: TGCGCCAGCAGCTTGGCCCTACGAGATCTGTACAATGAG. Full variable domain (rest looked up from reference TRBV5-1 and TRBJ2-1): KAGVTQTPRYLIKTRGQQVTLSCSPISGHRSVSWYQQTPGQGLQFLFEYFSETQRNKGNFPGRFSGRQFSNSRSEMNVSTLELGDSALYLCASSLALRDLYNEQFFGPGTRLTVL.